These 27 T cell receptor beta chains share one sample of origin, sequenced in a study of CD8+CD57+ T cells in acquired aplastic anemia. Genomic DNA templated the TCR beta VDJ and CDR3 profiling. TCRdb re-called the reads through MiXCR, storing one row per CDR3 protein. The sample includes about 260,000 distinct CDR3 sequences, less than 85% of them seen just once. An expansion of CD8+CD57+ cells by flow cytometry had been shown in patients chosen for sequencing. Sequenced material: sorted CD4+, CD8+, or CD8+CD57+ T cells (not recorded which) from PBMCs. The receptors were gathered from a human donor with aplastic anemia.

Comment on this clonotype: The junction does not match germline at one end; this may be a read error. CDR3 sequence (DNA): TGCGCCAGCAGCCCCGGCTCCGGCCGAGAGACCCAGTACTTC. This codes for CASSPGSGRETQYF. V and J are TRBV12-3 or TRBV12-4 and TRBJ2-5; D is unclear. The CDR3 contains 14 residues.

To note about this clonotype: This CDR3 is missing its conserved last phenylalanine or tryptophan, likely due to a read error. The DNA is omitted, as the CDR3 cannot be located on it reliably, and the CDR3 follows TCRdb's listing. The chain joins TRBV24-1 to TRBJ2-7; TRBD2 is taken as the D call from the table, unchecked against the DNA. CDR1 KGHDR and CDR2 SFDVKD come from the germline V gene. 16 amino acids form the CDR3, both terminal residues included. The CDR3 sequence: CATGTSGRGDEYFLGP.

The chain joins TRBV7-3 to TRBJ2-7, with TRBD1 as a possible D gene (5 bases). Germline CDR1 reads SGHTA; CDR2 reads FQGTGA. The length of the CDR3 is 13 residues. CDR3 DNA sequence: TGTGCCAGCAGCTTAGAAGGCGAGGACACTGAAGACGTC. It specifies CASSLEGEDTEDV.

The chain uses TRBV10-3 and TRBJ1-1, with 9 bases that match TRBD1. The CDR3 has 15 residues. Germline V CDR1 and CDR2: ENHRY, SYGVKD. The trim removed 3 bases at V and 5 bases at J, leaving 7 bases unmatched. The CDR3 sequence is CAISEQGQGRTEAFF. CDR3 sequence (DNA): TGTGCCATCAGTGAACAGGGACAGGGAAGAACTGAAGCTTTCTTT.

In the case of this clonotype: One end of the junction is discordant with germline, which a read error may explain. The gene calls are TRBV7-3 and TRBJ1-5; D not resolved. This CDR3 has 14 amino acids. CDR1 and CDR2 (germline): SGHTA, FQGTGA. CDR3 in amino acids: CASSMSNGSAATQF. The CDR3, as DNA: TGTGCCAGCAGCATGTCTAACGGGAGTGCAGCCACGCAGTTT.

Comment on this clonotype: Lacking the conserved final phenylalanine or tryptophan, this CDR3 likely reflects a read error. The limits of the CDR3 on the DNA are not certain, so only TCRdb's listed CDR3 is given. The chain employs TRBV7-3 and TRBJ2-3; the D call in the table, TRBD1, was not verified against the DNA. In germline, CDR1 is SGHTA, CDR2 FQGTGA. The CDR3 is 13 amino acids in total, end residues counted. The CDR3 region is CASREGGTDALYG.

V usage is TRBV10-1 and J usage is TRBJ2-3; tentative D call: TRBD2 (5 bases). Germline V gene lookup returns CDR1 WNHNN and CDR2 SYGVQD (reference sequence). V was cut by 7 bases and J by 6 bases, with 17 bases left in between. This CDR3 is 14 amino acids long. The chain's CDR3 is CASNLGSVRDTQYF. The CDR3 DNA reads TGCGCCAGCAACTTGGGGAGTGTACGGGATACGCAGTATTTT.

The chain links TRBV5-1 to TRBJ2-1; D uncertain. The germline gives CDR1 SGHRS, CDR2 YFSETQ. Trimming removed 4 bases at V and 8 bases at J, with 22 bases between. The length of the CDR3 is 16 residues. CDR3 DNA: TGCGCCAGCAGCCCCCATGGAGACCACGAGAGCGATGAGCAGTTCTTC. Translating gives CASSPHGDHESDEQFF.

The chain has TRBV7-8 and TRBJ1-2, with 10 nucleotides matching TRBD1. The CDR3 runs 15 residues. V was pared by 3 bases and J by 11 bases, with 12 bases of the junction left unmatched. The germline V gene encodes CDR1 SGHVS and CDR2 FQNEAQ. CDR3 DNA: TGTGCCAGCAGCTTGACAGGGGGCGCCGACAATGAGTACACCTTC. Translated: CASSLTGGADNEYTF.

As for this clonotype: Given the absence of the conserved phenylalanine or tryptophan at the CDR3 end, a read error is likely. Because the CDR3's place on the DNA is in doubt, the DNA is left out and the CDR3 is given as listed by TCRdb. This sequence joins TRBV7-8 and TRBJ2-3; the D segment call TRBD2 is taken from the table without a DNA check. Germline V gene lookup returns CDR1 SGHVS and CDR2 FQNEAQ. The CDR3 spans 13 amino acids, including both terminal residues. This chain's CDR3 is CASSLAGGQIRSI.

The V call is TRBV9, the J call TRBJ2-1; unclear D gene. The germline V gene encodes CDR1 SGDLS and CDR2 YYNGEE. This CDR3 is built from 13 residues. Trimming left V 0 bases short and J 2 bases short, with 3 bases between. CDR3 residues: CASSVVPYNEQFF. DNA of the CDR3: TGTGCCAGCAGCGTAGTGCCCTACAATGAGCAGTTCTTC.

The V gene is TRBV9, the J gene TRBJ2-3; a weak D match, TRBD2 (5 bases). CDR3 length: 14 amino acids. V gave up 4 bases and J gave up 8 bases, with 17 bases separating them. CDR1 SGDLS and CDR2 YYNGEE come from the germline V gene. CDR3 DNA: TGTGCCAGCAGCTGGGCGGGCCGACCCGGTACGCAGTATTTT. Translated: CASSWAGRPGTQYF.

This rearrangement joins TRBV7-2 to TRBJ2-3, with D tentatively TRBD2 (6 bases). Per germline, CDR1 SGHTA and CDR2 FQGNSA. The CDR3 is 13 amino acids. Trimming left V 0 bases short and J 6 bases short, with 7 bases between. The chain's CDR3 is CASSLALADTQYF. The DNA for the CDR3 is TGTGCCAGCAGCTTAGCCCTAGCGGATACGCAGTATTTT.

The chain carries TRBV9 and TRBJ2-7; weak D call: TRBD1 (6 bases). Deletions cut 6 bases from V and 1 base from J, with 26 bases between. Per germline, CDR1 SGDLS and CDR2 YYNGEE. CDR3 length equals 18 residues. The CDR3 DNA reads as TGTGCCAGCACCGGCGAGGGGGACACCGGGGCGCTGTCCTACGAGCAGTACGTC. This codes for CASTGEGDTGALSYEQYV.

The chain combines TRBV7-9 with TRBJ2-7; D not certain. Germline CDR1 reads SEHNR; CDR2 reads FQNEAQ (reference sequence). V was pared by 5 bases and J by 4 bases, with 9 bases between. The CDR3 consists of 12 residues. In nucleotides, the CDR3 is TGTGCCAGCAGCCCCTCCTCTTACGAGCAGTACTTC. It is translated as CASSPSSYEQYF.

In the case of this clonotype: Because the CDR3's place on the DNA is in doubt, the DNA is left out and the CDR3 is given as listed by TCRdb. The chain is built from TRBV7-9 and TRBJ2-3. Germline V gene lookup returns CDR1 SEHNR and CDR2 FQNEAQ (reference sequence). Including both end residues, the CDR3 is 14 amino acids long. CDR3 sequence: CASSLKEHTQYFGF.

The V call is TRBV7-9, the J call TRBJ2-5; 9 positions agree with TRBD1. The CDR3 runs to 15 residues. In germline, CDR1 is SEHNR, CDR2 FQNEAQ (reference sequence). V gave up 7 bases and J gave up 5 bases; unmatched junction bases: 11. CDR3 residues: CASNDRGNTGETQYF. CDR3 nucleotide sequence: TGTGCCAGCAACGACAGGGGGAACACCGGGGAGACCCAGTACTTC.

Concerning this clonotype: Germline is not matched at one junction end, which may reflect a read error. The V and J genes are TRBV2 and TRBJ2-3; D is possibly TRBD2 (5 bases). The CDR3 is made up of 13 amino acids. Germline values: CDR1 SNHLY, CDR2 FYNNEI. The CDR3 nucleotides are TGTGGCAGCGGCGACGTGGGCACAGATACGCAGTATTTT. This sequence encodes CGSGDVGTDTQYF. The full variable domain, with the rest looked up from reference TRBV2 and TRBJ2-3, is EPEVTQTPSHQVTQMGQEVILRCVPISNHLYFYWYRQILGQKVEFLVSFYNNEISEKSEIFDDQFSVERPDGSNFTLKIRSTKLEDSAMYFCGSGDVGTDTQYFGPGTRLTVL.

This clonotype appeared once. A junction end diverges from the germline sequence, so it may reflect a read error. J is TRBJ2-3 and V is TRBV7-9, with 12 bases aligning to TRBD2. The CDR3 sequence is 14 residues long. Germline V gives CDR1 SEHNR, CDR2 FQNEAQ (reference sequence). CDR3: CASSAASGGDNEQF. The CDR3 DNA reads TGTGCCAGCAGCGCCGCTAGCGGGGGGGACAACGAGCAGTTT.

As to this clonotype: As the CDR3 is not closed by the conserved phenylalanine or tryptophan, this likely results from a read error. Because the CDR3's place on the DNA is in doubt, the DNA is left out and the CDR3 is given as listed by TCRdb. The CDR3 spells CASGDKDTDTQYYGP. This chain connects TRBV2 to TRBJ2-7; whether TRBD1, the table's D call, matches the DNA was not checked. Per the germline V gene, CDR1 is SNHLY and CDR2 is FYNNEI. The length of the CDR3 is 15 amino acids, counting both ends.

This rearrangement joins TRBV7-8 to TRBJ2-5; D is perhaps TRBD1 (7 bases). V lost 3 bases to trimming and J lost 14 bases, with 25 bases between them. This CDR3 is built from 15 residues. Per germline, CDR1 SGHVS and CDR2 FQNEAQ. In DNA, the CDR3 is TGTGCCAGCAGCTTTGATCCAGGCGGGACAGCCACTTCCTACTTC. Translated: CASSFDPGGTATSYF.

This sequence joins TRBV7-6 and TRBJ1-2; D remains unclear. The CDR3 extends over 16 amino acids. With 4 bases removed from V and 11 bases from J, the gap between germline ends came to 26 bases. Germline V gene sequence: CDR1 SGHVS, CDR2 FNYEAQ. CDR3 in DNA: TGTGCCAGCAGCTCCGATACGGGGAAGATCGGAAGAGCGTACACCTTC. Its translation is CASSSDTGKIGRAYTF.

The rearrangement links TRBV5-6 to TRBJ2-3; the D gene could be TRBD1 or TRBD2 (6 bases each). Germline V gene lookup returns CDR1 SGHDT and CDR2 YYEEEE. The germline V and J ends were trimmed by 0 bases and 3 bases, with 11 bases remaining between them. The CDR3 has 15 amino acids. CDR3 residues: CASSLERGETDTQYF. In DNA, the CDR3 is TGTGCCAGCAGCTTGGAGAGGGGGGAGACAGATACGCAGTATTTT.

Concerning this clonotype itself: Its ends do not fully match the called genes, so a read error is possible. The chain carries TRBV7-9 and TRBJ2-3; a possible D gene is TRBD1 (5 bases). The CDR3 loop spans 13 amino acids. Germline assignment: CDR1 SEHNR and CDR2 FQNEAQ (reference sequence). Here the CDR3 DNA reads TGTGCCAGCAGGTCTCAGGGCACCGATAGGAAGGATTTT. This encodes CASRSQGTDRKDF.

V usage is TRBV7-3 and J usage is TRBJ2-7; 7 bases align to TRBD2. J gave up 2 bases and V 6 bases, and 7 bases lay outside the gene matches. There are 14 residues in the CDR3. Germline CDR1 is SGHTA and CDR2 is FQGTGA. This chain's CDR3 is CASSCTSATYEQYV. The CDR3 DNA sequence: TGTGCCAGCAGTTGCACTAGCGCCACCTACGAGCAGTACGTC.

The chain is built from TRBV11-1 and TRBJ2-7; TRBD1 matches 9 bases. Germline CDR1 and CDR2: SGHAT and FQDESV (reference sequence). The CDR3 length is 14 residues. V lost 5 bases to trimming and J lost 1 base; unmatched junction nucleotides: 3. The CDR3: CASSPGQGSYEQYF. As DNA, the CDR3 is TGTGCCAGCAGCCCGGGACAGGGTTCCTACGAGCAGTACTTC.

In the case of this clonotype: The junction differs from germline at one of its ends, possibly a read error. In nucleotides, the CDR3 is TGTGCCAGCAGTGGCGGAAGCGAGACAGATACCCAGTACTTT. Amino acid sequence: CASSGGSETDTQYF. The chain employs TRBV15 and TRBJ2-5; weak D call: TRBD1 (5 bases). CDR3 size: 14 residues. Germline-derived CDR1 and CDR2 are LNHNV and YYDKDF (reference sequence).